The 20 T cell receptor beta chains below all came from one sample that was sequenced in a study of OX40 agonist ivuxolimab in advanced cancers. This table comes from immunoSEQ multiplex PCR, and its TCRdb copy is limited to in-frame clones, with some not included. The sample shows 30,000 to 40,000 clones, more than 80% of them seen only once. This material consisted of CD4+ or CD8+ T cells sorted from blood, taken in a trial of the OX40 agonist ivuxolimab. These receptor sequences come from an adult with an advanced solid tumor such as melanoma, head and neck, liver or kidney cancer.

The chain employs TRBV6-5 and TRBJ2-1; D may be TRBD2 (6 bases). V was trimmed by 6 bases and J by 8 bases, leaving 14 bases between them. In germline, CDR1 is MNHEY, CDR2 SVGAGI. The CDR3 has 13 residues. Written as DNA, the CDR3 is TGTGCCAGCAGCATCTCTAGCGCACATGAGCAGTTCTTC. The encoded protein is CASSISSAHEQFF.

CDR3 region: CASSLVVTFRGNYGYTF. Here the CDR3 DNA reads TGTGCCAGCAGCTTAGTGGTCACGTTCAGGGGTAACTATGGCTACACCTTC. The chain couples TRBV7-2 to TRBJ1-2, with D possibly matching TRBD1 (6 bases). This CDR3 spans 17 amino acids. Trimming stripped 1 base from V and 1 base from J, with 16 bases between. Germline V gene sequence: CDR1 SGHTA, CDR2 FQGNSA.

The chain couples TRBV4-1 to TRBJ2-1, with 8 bases fitting TRBD1. V lost 4 bases to trimming and J lost 8 bases; unmatched junction nucleotides: 7. Germline V gene data show CDR1 as MGHRA and CDR2 as YSYEKL. CDR3 length: 14 residues. In nucleotides, the CDR3 is TGCGCCAGCAGCCGGGACAGGCTCCCGGATGAGCAGTTCTTC. Its translation is CASSRDRLPDEQFF.

The gene calls are TRBV7-6 and TRBJ2-1; D remains unclear. Looked up from germline, CDR1 is SGHVS and CDR2 is FNYEAQ. The length of the CDR3 is 11 residues. V was cut by 4 bases and J by 12 bases, with 10 bases left in between. CDR3 coding DNA: TGTGCCAGCAGCTCTCGACTGGGGCAGTTCTTC. Translated: CASSSRLGQFF.

V usage is TRBV7-9 and J usage is TRBJ1-2; D is ambiguous. Germline V gene sequence: CDR1 SEHNR, CDR2 FQNEAQ (reference sequence). Trimming removed 5 bases at V and 4 bases at J, with 14 bases between. There are 14 residues in the CDR3. The CDR3 protein is CASSPPGGIYGYTF. The CDR3 bases are TGTGCCAGCAGCCCGCCCGGAGGAATCTATGGCTACACCTTC.

The chain recombines TRBV28 with TRBJ2-7, with D perhaps matching TRBD1 (5 bases). V lost 1 base to trimming and J lost 2 bases, with 15 bases between them. CDR1 and CDR2 (germline): MDHEN, SYDVKM. This CDR3 is built from 16 residues. CDR3 sequence reads: CASSLSPTDGTYEQYF. CDR3 sequence (DNA): TGTGCCAGCAGTTTATCTCCGACAGATGGGACCTACGAGCAGTACTTC.

This clone was seen only once. V gene TRBV11-2 combines with J gene TRBJ1-2; possibly TRBD1 for D (6 bases). Germline V lookup: CDR1 SGHAT, CDR2 FQNNGV. The CDR3 contains 15 residues. Trimming took off 3 bases at V and 8 bases at J, with 19 bases between the two ends. CDR3 coding DNA: TGTGCCAGCAGCTTGACGGGGGCTTTTACTCGAGGCTACACCTTC. Its translation is CASSLTGAFTRGYTF.

The rearrangement links TRBV6-5 to TRBJ2-3, with D unresolved. The CDR3 sequence is 13 residues long. The germline V and J ends were trimmed by 5 bases and 6 bases, with 12 bases remaining between them. Looked up from germline, CDR1 is MNHEY and CDR2 is SVGAGI. CDR3 protein: CASSPEFWDTQYF. DNA of the CDR3: TGTGCCAGCAGTCCCGAGTTTTGGGATACGCAGTATTTT.

The V and J genes are TRBV11-3 and TRBJ1-2, with TRBD1 matching 7 bases. Germline loops: CDR1 SGHNT, CDR2 YENEEA. The CDR3 contains 17 residues. V dropped 3 bases and J dropped 0; count of bases not matched to a gene: 10. CDR3 DNA: TGTGCCAGCAGCTTTCGTTTCGCCGGGACAGCTAACTATGGCTACACCTTC. Protein sequence: CASSFRFAGTANYGYTF.

The J gene is TRBJ1-5, the V gene TRBV6-5; D unresolved. CDR1 and CDR2 from the germline V gene are MNHEY and SVGAGI. V shed 6 bases and J shed 3 bases, with 9 bases lying between them. The CDR3 length is 13 residues. CDR3 DNA: TGTGCCAGCAGGGAGGGTGACAATCAGCCCCAGCATTTT. Its protein product is CASREGDNQPQHF.

This clone appeared once. The chain joins TRBV7-8 to TRBJ1-4; TRBD1 is a possible D gene (5 bases). V lost 5 bases and J 8 bases, leaving 18 bases between the germline ends. The CDR3 length is 15 residues. Germline values: CDR1 SGHVS, CDR2 FQNEAQ. CDR3 bases: TGTGCCAGCAGCCATAGGACATCAATGGTAGAAAAACTGTTTTTT. As protein: CASSHRTSMVEKLFF.

This clone was counted only a few times. V and J are TRBV19 and TRBJ2-7; either TRBD1 or TRBD2 may supply D (7 bases each). Deletions cut 8 bases from V and 3 bases from J, with 17 bases between. The CDR3 sequence is 14 residues long. Germline values: CDR1 LNHDA, CDR2 SQIVND (reference sequence). CDR3 nucleotides: TGTGCCAGTTCCAGGGGGGGCGCTTTCTACGAGCAGTACTTC. It translates to CASSRGGAFYEQYF.

The chain has TRBV15 and TRBJ2-5; tentatively, D is TRBD1 or TRBD2 (6 bases each). This CDR3 comprises 12 residues. V was trimmed by 5 bases and J by 4 bases, leaving 8 bases between them. CDR1 and CDR2 from the germline V gene are LNHNV and YYDKDF (reference sequence). As DNA, the CDR3 is TGTGCCACCAGCGGAGGGGGAGAGACCCAGTACTTC. As protein: CATSGGGETQYF.

The J gene is TRBJ1-1, the V gene TRBV19, with D unresolved. CDR1 and CDR2 (germline): LNHDA, SQIVND (reference sequence). V was pared by 3 bases and J by 0 bases, with 14 bases between. The CDR3 loop spans 16 amino acids. The CDR3 bases are TGTGCCAGTAGTATGTGGCAGGTCGGTCTGAACACTGAAGCTTTCTTT. This gives the protein CASSMWQVGLNTEAFF.

The V and J genes are TRBV4-1 and TRBJ2-1; no definite D call. From germline, CDR1 is MGHRA and CDR2 YSYEKL. Trimming took off 6 bases at V and 7 bases at J, with 7 bases between the two ends. The CDR3 is 11 amino acids. CDR3 in amino acids: CASRFGNEQFF. DNA for the CDR3: TGCGCCAGCAGGTTCGGGAATGAGCAGTTCTTC.

The chain links TRBV5-6 to TRBJ1-1; D remains ambiguous. The germline V and J ends were trimmed by 2 bases and 3 bases, with 11 bases remaining between them. The CDR3 length is 14 residues. Germline V lookup: CDR1 SGHDT, CDR2 YYEEEE. The CDR3 is CASSFLRGDTEAFF. The CDR3 DNA is TGTGCCAGCAGCTTCCTGCGGGGTGACACTGAAGCTTTCTTT.

The chain uses TRBV4-1 and TRBJ1-2; D is uncertain. Trimming cost V 0 bases and J 5 bases, with 13 bases left between them. Germline CDR1 reads MGHRA; CDR2 reads YSYEKL. The CDR3 is 15 residues long. The CDR3 region has the DNA TGCGCCAGCAGCCAAGAGCAGGCAGGCGGATATGGCTACACCTTC. Its translation: CASSQEQAGGYGYTF.

This clone was recorded only once. This chain connects TRBV4-1 to TRBJ2-3; D call uncertain. Trimming left V 2 bases short and J 0 bases short, with 9 bases between. CDR1 MGHRA and CDR2 YSYEKL come from the germline V gene. This CDR3 has 15 residues. The CDR3 sequence is CASSQFHPSTDTQYF. In DNA form, the CDR3 reads TGCGCCAGCAGCCAATTCCACCCCAGCACAGATACGCAGTATTTT.

This chain joins TRBV5-6 and TRBJ2-7, with TRBD2 as a possible D gene (6 bases). The CDR3 extends over 13 amino acids. V was pared by 4 bases and J by 4 bases, with 12 bases between. The germline CDR1 and CDR2 sequences are SGHDT and YYEEEE. The CDR3 protein is CASSPGTVYEQYF. CDR3 DNA: TGTGCCAGCAGCCCGGGGACTGTGTACGAGCAGTACTTC.

This clone has only one observation. V and J are TRBV15 and TRBJ2-3, with 11 bases aligning to TRBD2. This CDR3 contains 15 residues. V lost 0 bases to trimming and J lost 7 bases; unmatched junction nucleotides: 3. Germline CDR1 and CDR2: LNHNV and YYDKDF (reference sequence). The CDR3 is CATSRETSGDYTQYF. Written as DNA, the CDR3 is TGTGCCACCAGCAGAGAGACTAGCGGGGATTATACGCAGTATTTT.